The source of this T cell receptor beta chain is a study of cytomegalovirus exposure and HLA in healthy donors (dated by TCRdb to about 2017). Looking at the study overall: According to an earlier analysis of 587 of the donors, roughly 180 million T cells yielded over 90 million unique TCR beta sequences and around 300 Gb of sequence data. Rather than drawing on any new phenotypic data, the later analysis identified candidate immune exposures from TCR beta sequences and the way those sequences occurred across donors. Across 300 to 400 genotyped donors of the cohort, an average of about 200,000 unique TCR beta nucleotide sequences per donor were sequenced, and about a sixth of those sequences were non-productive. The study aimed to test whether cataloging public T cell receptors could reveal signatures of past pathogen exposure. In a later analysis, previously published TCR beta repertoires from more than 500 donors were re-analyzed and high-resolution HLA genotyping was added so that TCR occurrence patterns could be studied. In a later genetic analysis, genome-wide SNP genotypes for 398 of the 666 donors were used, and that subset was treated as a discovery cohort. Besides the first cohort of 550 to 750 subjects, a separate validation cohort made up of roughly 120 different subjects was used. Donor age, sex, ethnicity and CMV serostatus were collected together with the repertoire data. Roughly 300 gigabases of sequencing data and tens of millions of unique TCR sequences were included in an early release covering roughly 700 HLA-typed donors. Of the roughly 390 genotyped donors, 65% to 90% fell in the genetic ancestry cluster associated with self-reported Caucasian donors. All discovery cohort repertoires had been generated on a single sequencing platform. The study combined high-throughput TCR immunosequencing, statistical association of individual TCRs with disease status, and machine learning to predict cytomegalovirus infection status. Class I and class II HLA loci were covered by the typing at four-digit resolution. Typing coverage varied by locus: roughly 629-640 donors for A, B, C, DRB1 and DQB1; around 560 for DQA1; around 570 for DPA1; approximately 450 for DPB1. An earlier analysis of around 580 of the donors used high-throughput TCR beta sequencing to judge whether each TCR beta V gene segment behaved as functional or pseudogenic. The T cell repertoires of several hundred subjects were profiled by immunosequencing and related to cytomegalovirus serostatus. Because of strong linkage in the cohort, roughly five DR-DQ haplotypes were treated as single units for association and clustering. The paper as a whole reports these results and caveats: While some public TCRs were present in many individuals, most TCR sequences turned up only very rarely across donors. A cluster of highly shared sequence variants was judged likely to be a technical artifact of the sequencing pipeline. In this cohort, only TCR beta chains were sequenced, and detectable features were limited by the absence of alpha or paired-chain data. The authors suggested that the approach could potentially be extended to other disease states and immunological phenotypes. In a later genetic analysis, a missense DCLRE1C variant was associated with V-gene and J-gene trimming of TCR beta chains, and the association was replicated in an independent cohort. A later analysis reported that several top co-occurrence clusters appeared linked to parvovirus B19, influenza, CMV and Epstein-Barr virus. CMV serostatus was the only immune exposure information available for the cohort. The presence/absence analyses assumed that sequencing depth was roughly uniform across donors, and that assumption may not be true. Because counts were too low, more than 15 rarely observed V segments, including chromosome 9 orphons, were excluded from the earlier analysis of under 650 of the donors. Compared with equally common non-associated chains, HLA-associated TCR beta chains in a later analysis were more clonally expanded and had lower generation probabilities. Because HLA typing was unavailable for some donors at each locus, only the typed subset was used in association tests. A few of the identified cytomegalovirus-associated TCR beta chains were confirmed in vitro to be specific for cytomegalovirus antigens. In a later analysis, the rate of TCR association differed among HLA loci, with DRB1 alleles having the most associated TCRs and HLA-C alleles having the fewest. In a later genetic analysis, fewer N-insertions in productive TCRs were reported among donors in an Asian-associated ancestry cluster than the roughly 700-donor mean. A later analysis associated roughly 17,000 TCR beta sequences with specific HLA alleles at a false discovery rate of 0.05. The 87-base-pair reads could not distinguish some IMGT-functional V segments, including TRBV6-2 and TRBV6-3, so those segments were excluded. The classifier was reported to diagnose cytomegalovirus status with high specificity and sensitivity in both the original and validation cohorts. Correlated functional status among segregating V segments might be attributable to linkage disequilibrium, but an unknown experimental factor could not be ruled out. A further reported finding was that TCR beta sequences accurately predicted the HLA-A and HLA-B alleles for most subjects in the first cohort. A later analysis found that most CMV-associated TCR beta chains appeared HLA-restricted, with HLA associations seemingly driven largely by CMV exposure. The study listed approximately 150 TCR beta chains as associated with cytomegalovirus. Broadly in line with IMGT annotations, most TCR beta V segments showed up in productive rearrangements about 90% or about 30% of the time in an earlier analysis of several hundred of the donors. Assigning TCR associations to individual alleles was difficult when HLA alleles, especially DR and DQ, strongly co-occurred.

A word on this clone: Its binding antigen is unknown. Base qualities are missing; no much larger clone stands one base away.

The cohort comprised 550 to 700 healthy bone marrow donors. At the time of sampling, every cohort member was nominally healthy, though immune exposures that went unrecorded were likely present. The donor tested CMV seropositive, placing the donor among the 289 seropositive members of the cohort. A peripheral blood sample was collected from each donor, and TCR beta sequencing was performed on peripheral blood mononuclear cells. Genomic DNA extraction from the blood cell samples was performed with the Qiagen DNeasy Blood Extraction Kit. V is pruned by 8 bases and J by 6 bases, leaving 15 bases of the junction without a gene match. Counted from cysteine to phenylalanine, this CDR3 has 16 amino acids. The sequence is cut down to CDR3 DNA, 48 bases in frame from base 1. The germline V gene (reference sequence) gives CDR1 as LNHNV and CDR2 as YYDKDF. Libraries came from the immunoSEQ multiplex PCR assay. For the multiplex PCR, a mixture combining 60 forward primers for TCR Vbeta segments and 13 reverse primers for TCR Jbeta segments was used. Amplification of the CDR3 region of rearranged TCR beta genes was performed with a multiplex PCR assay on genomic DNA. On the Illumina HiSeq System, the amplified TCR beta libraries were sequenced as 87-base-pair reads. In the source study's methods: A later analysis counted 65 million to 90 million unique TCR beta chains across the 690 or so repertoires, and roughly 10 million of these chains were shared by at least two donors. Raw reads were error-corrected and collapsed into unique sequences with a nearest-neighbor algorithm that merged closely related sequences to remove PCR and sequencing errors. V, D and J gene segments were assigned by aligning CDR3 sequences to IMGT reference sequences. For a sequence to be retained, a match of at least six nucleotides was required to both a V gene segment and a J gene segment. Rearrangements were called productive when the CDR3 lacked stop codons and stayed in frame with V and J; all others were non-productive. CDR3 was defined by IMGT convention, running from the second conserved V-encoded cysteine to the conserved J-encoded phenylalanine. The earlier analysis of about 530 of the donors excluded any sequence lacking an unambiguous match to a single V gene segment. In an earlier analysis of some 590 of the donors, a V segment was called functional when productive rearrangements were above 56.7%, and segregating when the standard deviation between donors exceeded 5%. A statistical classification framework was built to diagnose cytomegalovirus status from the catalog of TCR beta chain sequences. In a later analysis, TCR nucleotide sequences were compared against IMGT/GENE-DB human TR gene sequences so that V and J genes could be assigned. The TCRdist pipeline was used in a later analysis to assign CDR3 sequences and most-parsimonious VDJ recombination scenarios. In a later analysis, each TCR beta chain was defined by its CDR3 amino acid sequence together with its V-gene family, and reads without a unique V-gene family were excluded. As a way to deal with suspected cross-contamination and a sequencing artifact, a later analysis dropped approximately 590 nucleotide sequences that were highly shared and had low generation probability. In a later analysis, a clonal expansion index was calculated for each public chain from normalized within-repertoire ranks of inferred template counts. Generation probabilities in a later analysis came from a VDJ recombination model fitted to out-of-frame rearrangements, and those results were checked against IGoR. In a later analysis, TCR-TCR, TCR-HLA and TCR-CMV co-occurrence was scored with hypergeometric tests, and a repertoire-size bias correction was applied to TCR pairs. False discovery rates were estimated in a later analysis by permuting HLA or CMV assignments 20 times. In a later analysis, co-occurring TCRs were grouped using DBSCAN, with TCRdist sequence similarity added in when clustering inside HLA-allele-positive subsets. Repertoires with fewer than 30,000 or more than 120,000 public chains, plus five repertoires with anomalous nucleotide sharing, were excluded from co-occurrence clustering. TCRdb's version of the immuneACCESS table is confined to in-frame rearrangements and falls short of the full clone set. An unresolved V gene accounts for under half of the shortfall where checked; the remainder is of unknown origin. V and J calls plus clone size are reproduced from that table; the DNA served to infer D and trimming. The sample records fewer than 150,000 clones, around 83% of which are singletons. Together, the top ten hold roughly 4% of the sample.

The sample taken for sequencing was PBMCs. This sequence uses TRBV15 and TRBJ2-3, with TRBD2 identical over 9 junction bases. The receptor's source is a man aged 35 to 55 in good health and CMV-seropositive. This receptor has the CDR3 CATSRQSSGMWDTQYF. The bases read TGTGCCACCTCCCGGCAGTCTAGCGGGATGTGGGATACGCAGTATTTT.